The 21 T cell receptor beta chains below were found in one sample sequenced in a study of PD-1 blockade in classical Hodgkin lymphoma. Method: immunoSEQ multiplex PCR; TCRdb's copy keeps in-frame clones and lacks some. Among 100,000 or so clones listed, roughly nine tenths were seen once. The time point denotes: cycle 4 day 1 (C4D1), after less than 7 weeks of nivolumab. Patients all relapsed after autologous stem cell transplantation, and there was variation in brentuximab vedotin exposure. The source material was peripheral blood mononuclear cells (PBMCs), sampled before the fourth cycle of nivolumab. These TCRs come from a human donor with classical Hodgkin lymphoma.

This clone was seen a single time. The genes are TRBV6-5 and TRBJ2-7; D assignment may be TRBD1 or TRBD2 (7 bases each). V dropped 5 bases and J dropped 4 bases, with 12 bases sitting between them. This CDR3 comprises 13 residues. Germline CDR1 and CDR2: MNHEY and SVGAGI. CDR3 coding DNA: TGTGCCAGCAGTCCAGGGGGGGAGTACGAGCAGTACTTC. The encoded protein is CASSPGGEYEQYF.

The chain joins TRBV5-1 to TRBJ1-4; possibly TRBD1 for D (6 bases). V was trimmed by 2 bases and J by 7 bases, leaving 12 bases between them. CDR1 is SGHRS and CDR2 is YFSETQ in the germline V gene. The CDR3 consists of 14 residues. The DNA for the CDR3 is TGCGCCAGCAGCTTAACAGGGACCAGTGAAAAACTGTTTTTT. Protein sequence: CASSLTGTSEKLFF.

This chain joins TRBV30 and TRBJ2-2; 8 bases line up with TRBD1. CDR1 and CDR2 from the germline V gene are GTSNPN and SVGIG (reference sequence). This CDR3 comprises 16 residues. V dropped 2 bases and J dropped 8; count of bases not matched to a gene: 13. CDR3 in amino acids: CAWSSYSGTGIGELFF. CDR3 in DNA: TGTGCCTGGAGTTCCTATTCCGGGACAGGCATTGGGGAGCTGTTTTTT. Complete variable domain (other parts from reference TRBV30 and TRBJ2-2): SQTIHQWPATLVQPVGSPLSLECTVEGTSNPNLYWYRQAAGRGLQLLFYSVGIGQISSEVPQNLSASRPQDRQFILSSKKLLLSDSGFYLCAWSSYSGTGIGELFFGEGSRLTVL.

This clone was seen a few times. V is TRBV5-5 and J is TRBJ1-2; unclear D gene. V was cut by 1 base and J by 2 bases, with 9 bases left in between. CDR1 is SGHKS, CDR2 YYEKEE, per germline (reference sequence). There are 14 residues in the CDR3. The CDR3, as DNA: TGTGCCAGCAGCTTGCTCGGGGAGAACTATGGCTACACCTTC. Its translation: CASSLLGENYGYTF.

The chain combines TRBV10-1 with TRBJ2-1, with D unclear. CDR1 and CDR2 (germline): WNHNN, SYGVQD (reference sequence). V was pared by 3 bases and J by 6 bases, with 6 bases between. The CDR3 has 12 amino acids. Here the CDR3 reads CASSDRFNEQFF. The DNA for the CDR3 is TGCGCCAGCAGTGACAGGTTCAATGAGCAGTTCTTC.

This rearrangement joins TRBV5-1 to TRBJ1-1; D is possibly TRBD1 (5 bases). Germline-derived CDR1 and CDR2 are SGHRS and YFSETQ. The CDR3 covers 14 residues. The V end lost 5 bases, the J end lost 0 bases, and 11 bases lay between the germline ends. The CDR3 reads CASRLGTLNTEAFF. The CDR3, as DNA: TGCGCCAGCAGGTTAGGGACCCTGAACACTGAAGCTTTCTTT.

The chain uses TRBV9 and TRBJ1-2, with TRBD1 matching over 7 bases. CDR1 and CDR2 (germline): SGDLS, YYNGEE. The length of the CDR3 is 13 residues. V lost 0 bases and J lost 6; bases outside the gene matches: 2. The CDR3 here is CASSVAQGDGYTF. DNA of the CDR3: TGTGCCAGCAGCGTAGCCCAGGGGGATGGCTACACCTTC.

This chain links TRBV30 with TRBJ2-2; 7 nucleotides agree with TRBD2. The trim removed 3 bases at V and 1 base at J, leaving 2 bases unmatched. Germline V CDR1 and CDR2: GTSNPN, SVGIG (reference sequence). The CDR3 contains 14 residues. In nucleotides, the CDR3 is TGTGCCTGGAGGGGCGGGGGGAACACCGGGGAGCTGTTTTTT. Translated: CAWRGGGNTGELFF. The full variable domain, completed using reference TRBV30 and TRBJ2-2, is SQTIHQWPATLVQPVGSPLSLECTVEGTSNPNLYWYRQAAGRGLQLLFYSVGIGQISSEVPQNLSASRPQDRQFILSSKKLLLSDSGFYLCAWRGGGNTGELFFGEGSRLTVL.

This chain joins TRBV27 and TRBJ1-6; no reliable D call. This CDR3 is built from 14 residues. CDR1 MNHEY and CDR2 SMNVEV come from the germline V gene (reference sequence). V was clipped by 2 bases and J by 3 bases, with 5 bases between them. Here the CDR3 reads CASSLQNYNSPLHF. For the CDR3, the DNA is TGTGCCAGCAGTTTACAGAACTATAATTCACCCCTCCACTTT.

The rearrangement links TRBV2 to TRBJ2-2, with unresolved D. CDR3 length: 13 residues. Germline V gene data show CDR1 as SNHLY and CDR2 as FYNNEI. The V end lost 7 bases, the J end lost 6 bases, and 12 bases lay between the germline ends. In DNA form, the CDR3 reads TGTGCCAGCATTGGACGGCGTCCCGGGGAGCTGTTTTTT. Amino acids: CASIGRRPGELFF.

The rearrangement uses TRBV5-1 and TRBJ2-2; maybe TRBD2 (5 bases). Trimming left V 4 bases short and J 10 bases short, with 11 bases between. Germline V CDR1 and CDR2: SGHRS, YFSETQ. The CDR3 runs 12 residues. The CDR3, as DNA: TGCGCCAGCAGCCCCGGGGATCTGGAGCTGTTTTTT. It is translated as CASSPGDLELFF.

The chain is built from TRBV7-2 and TRBJ2-1; 10 bases align to TRBD1. This CDR3 spans 15 amino acids. After removal of 4 bases from V and 6 bases from J, the junction contained 6 bases not matched to a gene. In germline, CDR1 is SGHTA, CDR2 FQGNSA. The CDR3: CASSSPGQGTNEQFF. CDR3 bases: TGTGCCAGCAGCTCACCGGGACAGGGGACCAATGAGCAGTTCTTC.

This clone has a single count. The chain joins TRBV2 to TRBJ2-1; 8 bases line up with TRBD1. CDR1 SNHLY and CDR2 FYNNEI come from the germline V gene. The ends lost 6 bases at V and 14 bases at J; junction bases unmatched: 9. The CDR3 length is 12 residues. The CDR3 sequence: CASRQPPGQEFF. CDR3 bases: TGTGCCAGCAGGCAACCCCCGGGACAGGAGTTCTTC.

V usage is TRBV29-1 and J usage is TRBJ1-3; D unresolved. Germline V gene data show CDR1 as SQVTM and CDR2 as ANQGSEA. V gave up 6 bases and J gave up 2 bases, with 11 bases separating them. This CDR3 is built from 13 residues. The CDR3 region is CSVVELAGNTIYF. For the CDR3, the DNA is TGCAGCGTCGTGGAATTGGCTGGAAACACCATATATTTT.

The chain employs TRBV27 and TRBJ1-5, with D possibly TRBD1 on 6 matching bases. CDR3 size: 16 residues. Between the trimmed V and J ends, which lost 3 bases and 1 base, there was a span of 13 bases. Germline V lookup: CDR1 MNHEY, CDR2 SMNVEV (reference sequence). This CDR3 is CASSLSGTLSNQPQHF. The CDR3 DNA follows: TGTGCCAGCAGTTTGTCCGGGACATTAAGCAATCAGCCCCAGCATTTT.

The gene calls are TRBV2 and TRBJ2-3; D perhaps matches TRBD1 (6 bases). CDR1 and CDR2 from the germline V gene are SNHLY and FYNNEI. V was shortened by 7 bases and J by 0 bases, with 14 bases between the two germline ends. CDR3 length equals 15 residues. The CDR3 protein is CASNSGTISTDTQYF. DNA for the CDR3: TGTGCCAGCAACTCAGGGACAATTAGCACAGATACGCAGTATTTT.

CDR3 in amino acids: CASRLTGRDSPLHF. The DNA of the CDR3 is TGTGCCAGCAGGCTGACAGGGAGGGATTCACCCCTCCACTTT. The V and J genes are TRBV11-2 and TRBJ1-6; 7 nucleotides align to TRBD1. Germline CDR1 SGHAT, CDR2 FQNNGV. J was trimmed by 8 bases and V by 6 bases; bases with no gene match: 7. The CDR3 loop spans 14 amino acids.

The DNA of the CDR3 is TGTGCCAGCAGCCCGATACAGGGCCCGGGTACTGAAGCTTTCTTT. Its translation: CASSPIQGPGTEAFF. The chain links TRBV7-8 to TRBJ1-1; D perhaps matches TRBD1 (6 bases). V gave up 5 bases and J gave up 5 bases, with 18 bases separating them. The CDR3 is 15 residues long. In germline, CDR1 is SGHVS, CDR2 FQNEAQ. The entire variable domain, with the rest obtained from reference TRBV7-8 and TRBJ1-1, is as follows: GAGVSQSPRYKVAKRGQDVALRCDPISGHVSLFWYQQALGQGPEFLTYFQNEAQLDKSGLPSDRFFAERPEGSVSTLKIQRTQQEDSAVYLCASSPIQGPGTEAFFGQGTRLTVV.

J is TRBJ2-3 and V is TRBV9; 7 bases fit TRBD2. The ends lost 6 bases at V and 5 bases at J; junction bases unmatched: 15. This CDR3 is 16 amino acids long. CDR1 SGDLS and CDR2 YYNGEE come from the germline V gene. This CDR3 reads CASTIGLAGDGDTQYF. The DNA for the CDR3 is TGTGCCAGCACCATAGGGTTGGCGGGGGATGGAGATACGCAGTATTTT.

This clone has only one observation. The chain couples TRBV5-1 to TRBJ2-7; no reliable D call. V dropped 0 bases and J dropped 0 bases, with 7 bases sitting between them. From germline, CDR1 is SGHRS and CDR2 YFSETQ. The CDR3 sequence is 14 residues long. CDR3 sequence (DNA): TGCGCCAGCAGCTTGGCCTCAGGCTCCTACGAGCAGTACTTC. It codes for CASSLASGSYEQYF.

The V and J genes are TRBV9 and TRBJ1-1; D uncertain. Trimming removed 7 bases from V and 1 base from J, with 8 bases in between. The CDR3 contains 12 residues. Germline CDR1 SGDLS, CDR2 YYNGEE. Here the CDR3 DNA reads TGTGCCAGCGGCCGCCAGAACACTGAAGCTTTCTTT. Its translation is CASGRQNTEAFF.